A single T cell receptor beta chain is shown here with its context. One junction end disagrees with the germline gene, perhaps due to a read error. The sample originates from a study of T cell clonotyping in hematopoietic cell transplantation. The CDR3 has 15 residues. Germline loops: CDR1 SNHLY, CDR2 FYNNEI. TCRdb keeps only in-frame clones here, not all; method: immunoSEQ multiplex PCR. The sample lists 6,500 to 7,500 clones, around 90% occurring once. Time point given: recipient sample about 28 days before transplant, after cytoreduction. The chain combines TRBV2 with TRBJ1-1; no firm D call. The sequencing used peripheral blood mononuclear cells, collected before stem cell transplant. This receptor was identified in a man aged 55 to 69 with acute myeloid leukemia. Some clones in this sample may be carry-over from other donors' samples. CDR3 in amino acids: CASREDFLRNTEAFF. CDR3 DNA sequence: TGTGCCAGCAGGGAAGACTTTCTACGGAACACTGAAGCTTTCTTT.